This TCR beta chain was identified in a study of blood T cell repertoires in COVID-19. Study information: PBMCs, B-cell-depleted T cells, or T cells were the source of the cDNA or gDNA that made up the material.

The CDR3 length is 16 residues. Germline V lookup: CDR1 SGHDT, CDR2 YYEEEE. Unmatched junction bases numbered 10, after V lost 1 base and J lost 3 bases. Original processing notes: Amplified reference gene primers provided the basis for estimating nucleated cell counts. Clones were read by immunoSEQ multiplex PCR, and TCRdb kept only the in-frame ones, dropping some. The V and J calls and the clone size are those of that table, but D and trimming were determined from the DNA. The repertoire holds hundreds of thousands of clones, around 79% seen once, with 2.5% to 4% in the top ten. This TCR was recovered from a woman older than 75 with acute or convalescent COVID-19. The chain uses TRBV5-6 and TRBJ2-7; the match to TRBD1 covers 7 bases. The sequencing sample was made of peripheral blood. The CDR3 DNA reads as TGTGCCAGCAGCTTGAAGATGGGACAGACGAACTACGAGCAGTACTTC. This translates into CASSLKMGQTNYEQYF.